This entry describes one TCR beta chain. What this receptor recognizes is not known. No quality values exist for individual bases; no much larger clone is one base distant. The sample comes from a study of blood T cell repertoires in COVID-19 (TCRdb year 2020). The study in broad terms: Samples from collaborators originated in the United States, Italy and Spain and spanned both the acute and convalescent phases of COVID-19. Sample metadata almost always included a de-identified subject ID, COVID-19 status, age in years and sex. Subjects who had been exposed to COVID-19, were actively infected with it, or had recovered from it provided the deeply sampled blood TCRbeta repertoires that made up the dataset. The repertoires were released in a freely available public database intended as a resource for research on the immune response to SARS-CoV-2. The prospective study material was composed of cDNA or gDNA derived from T cells, B-cell-depleted T cells, or PBMCs. The samples were drawn from two sources: the first 160 participants of the ongoing ImmuneRACE study, and over 950 subjects contributed by 6 global collaborators. Where available, HLA class I and class II types were taken from metadata supplied by the sample provider and were not determined by assay-based typing. Findings and caveats that apply to the study as a whole: How much clinical and demographic metadata was included differed by source and by participant, and the metadata was provided uncurated.

Participants in the prospective study were enrolled through a virtual design, were aged roughly 18 to 100 years, and lived in under 25 United States geographic areas. To assign participants to cohorts, the prospective study relied on clinical history that participants themselves reported in a screening survey and a study questionnaire. In the prospective study, whole blood, serum and a nasopharyngeal or oropharyngeal swab were collected from each participant by mobile phlebotomists. Additional blood draws and questionnaires over an approximately two-month period could optionally be provided by prospective study participants. Before DNA extraction, blood samples from the prospective study were shipped at room temperature or frozen. TCRbeta CDR3 regions were amplified from genomic DNA by means of the immunoSEQ Assay, a bias-controlled multiplex PCR. Turning to the authors' computational methods: The number of nucleated cells in each sample was estimated from the amplification of reference gene primers within the assay. To quantify the absolute abundance of each unique TCRbeta CDR3 rearrangement, sequence reads were collapsed and filtered. For each sample, productive Simpson clonality was calculated by taking the square root of Simpson's diversity index across productive rearrangements. Sourced from immuneACCESS, this table was stored by TCRdb with only in-frame sequences that have V and J called. A share of the clones is absent; for the studies checked, an unresolved V gene accounts for under half, and the remainder has no known explanation. The DNA was the basis for D and trimming; V, J and clone size are from that table. In all, the sample holds 180,000 or so clones, and over 70% of those were seen once. The ten largest clones add up to about 4% of the sample.

The CDR3 contains 14 residues, cysteine and phenylalanine counted. Only the CDR3 part of the read is kept: 42 bases, read in frame from the first base. V is pared back by 5 bases and J by 4 bases, with 14 bases lying between the germline termini. Via the germline V gene, CDR1 is SGHTA and CDR2 FQGTGA. The TCR was taken from a woman aged 45-65 years in a cohort exposed to, infected with or recovered from COVID-19 (not recorded which). The chain couples TRBV7-3 to TRBJ2-5; the D gene identity is not certain. The sequencing input was PBMCs or T cells enriched from blood (not recorded which). The CDR3 protein is CASSRYPTGETQYF. The DNA is as follows: TGTGCCAGCAGCCGATATCCAACGGGAGAGACCCAGTACTTC.